The T cell receptor beta chain under discussion was sequenced for a study of liver allograft versus peripheral blood T cells. Study-level background: A comparison was made between T cell receptor repertoires in transplanted livers and those in recipients' peripheral blood. Study outcomes and limitations: Liver allografts reportedly held T cell receptor repertoires unlike those in peripheral blood.

This CDR3 region has 15 residues. Germline V gene lookup returns CDR1 MNHEY and CDR2 SMNVEV (reference sequence). Trimming at V came to 3 bases and at J to 7 bases, leaving 8 bases not matched to a gene. The sample holds a few counts of this clonotype. Its matching antigen is unknown. TCRdb called the reads again in MiXCR, with one record for every CDR3 protein. This table has approximately 16,000 distinct CDR3 sequences, 20% to 25% appearing once. The sequence was collected from a human patient who had a liver transplant. Some of these T cells may belong to the graft donor. The chain recombines TRBV27 with TRBJ1-2, with 10 bases fitting TRBD1. The CDR3 loop is CASSLSGQGLFGYTF. DNA for the CDR3: TGTGCCAGCAGTTTGTCGGGACAGGGGTTGTTTGGCTACACCTTC.